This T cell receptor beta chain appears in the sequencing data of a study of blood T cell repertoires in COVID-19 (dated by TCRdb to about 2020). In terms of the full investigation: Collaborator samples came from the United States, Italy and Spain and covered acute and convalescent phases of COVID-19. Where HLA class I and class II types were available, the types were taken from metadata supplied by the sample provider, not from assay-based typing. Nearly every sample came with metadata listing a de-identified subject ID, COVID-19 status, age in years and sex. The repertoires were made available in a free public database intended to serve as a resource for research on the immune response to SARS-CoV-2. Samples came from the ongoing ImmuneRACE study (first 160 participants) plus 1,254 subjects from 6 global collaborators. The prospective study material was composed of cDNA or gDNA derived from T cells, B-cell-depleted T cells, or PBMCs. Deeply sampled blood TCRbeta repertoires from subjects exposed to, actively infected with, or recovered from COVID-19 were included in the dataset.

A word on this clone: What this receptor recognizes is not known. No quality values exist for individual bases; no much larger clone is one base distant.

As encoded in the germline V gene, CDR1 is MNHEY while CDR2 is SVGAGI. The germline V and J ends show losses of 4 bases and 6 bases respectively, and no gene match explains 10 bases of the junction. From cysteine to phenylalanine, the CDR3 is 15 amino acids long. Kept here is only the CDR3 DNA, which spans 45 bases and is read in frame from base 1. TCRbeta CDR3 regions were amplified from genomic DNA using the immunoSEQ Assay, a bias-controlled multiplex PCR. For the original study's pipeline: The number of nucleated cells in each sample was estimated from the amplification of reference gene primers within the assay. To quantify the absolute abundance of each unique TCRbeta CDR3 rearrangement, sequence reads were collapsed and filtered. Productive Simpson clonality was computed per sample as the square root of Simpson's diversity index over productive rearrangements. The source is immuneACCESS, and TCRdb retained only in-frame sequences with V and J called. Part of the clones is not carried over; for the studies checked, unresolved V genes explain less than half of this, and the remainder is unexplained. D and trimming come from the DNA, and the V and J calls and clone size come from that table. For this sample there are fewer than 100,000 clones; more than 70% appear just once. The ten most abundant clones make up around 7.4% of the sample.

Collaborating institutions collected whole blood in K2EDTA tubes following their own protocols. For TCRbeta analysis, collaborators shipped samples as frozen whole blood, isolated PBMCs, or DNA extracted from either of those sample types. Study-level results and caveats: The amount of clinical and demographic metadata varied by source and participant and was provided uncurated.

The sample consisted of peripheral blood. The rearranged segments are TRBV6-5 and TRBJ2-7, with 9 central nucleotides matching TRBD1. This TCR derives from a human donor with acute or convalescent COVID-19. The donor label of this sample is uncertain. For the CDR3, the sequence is CASSSSGTGMLEQYF. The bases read TGTGCCAGCAGTTCCTCCGGGACAGGGATGCTCGAGCAGTACTTC.